Following are 13 T cell receptor beta chains from one sample sequenced in a study of blood T cells in healthy people across ages. A J-beta primer mix and a sample-barcoded 5' primer were used in a second PCR of roughly 6 to 11 cycles. TCRdb re-called the 5' RACE reads through MiXCR, storing one row per CDR3 protein. The sample holds hundreds of thousands of distinct CDR3 sequences, 45% to 70% seen once. Source material: blood. The receptor set was obtained from a man between 35 and 55 years old in good health.

Note on this clonotype: The junction departs from the called germline gene at one end, perhaps through a read error. The genes are TRBV2 and TRBJ2-7; 9 bases line up with TRBD1. Per the germline V gene, CDR1 is SNHLY and CDR2 is FYNNEI. The CDR3 runs to 13 residues. The CDR3 region has the DNA TGTGCCAGTAGTGGGGACAGGGTCTACGAGCAGTACTTC. Translation gives CASSGDRVYEQYF.

The chain joins TRBV20-1 to TRBJ2-1; D is possibly TRBD2 (5 bases). Germline-derived CDR1 and CDR2 are DFQATT and SNEGSKA (reference sequence). The CDR3 is 15 residues long. The germline V and J ends were trimmed by 3 bases and 2 bases, with 14 bases remaining between them. CDR3 residues: CSASPTKRTYNEQFF. The CDR3 DNA is TGCAGTGCTAGCCCGACTAAGCGGACCTACAATGAGCAGTTCTTC.

This clonotype has a single count. This chain links TRBV29-1 with TRBJ1-1; D gene ambiguous. Trimming stripped 6 bases from V and 10 bases from J, with 18 bases between. The germline V gene encodes CDR1 SQVTM and CDR2 ANQGSEA. CDR3 length: 12 residues. The CDR3 loop is CSVADGQRGAFF. CDR3 coding DNA: TGCAGCGTCGCTGACGGGCAACGGGGAGCTTTCTTT. Full variable domain (remainder filled in from reference TRBV29-1 and TRBJ1-1): SAVISQKPSRDICQRGTSLTIQCQVDSQVTMMFWYRQQPGQSLTLIATANQGSEATYESGFVIDKFPISRPNLTFSTLTVSNMSPEDSSIYLCSVADGQRGAFFGQGTRLTVV.

This sequence joins TRBV6-1 and TRBJ1-2; 7 nucleotides line up with TRBD1. The CDR3 is 15 amino acids. The germline CDR1 and CDR2 sequences are MNHNS and SASEGT. J gave up 2 bases and V 6 bases, and 9 bases lay outside the gene matches. Here the CDR3 DNA reads TGTGCCAGCAGCGAAATAACGACAGGGAACTATGGCTACACCTTC. Its protein product is CASSEITTGNYGYTF.

On this clonotype: The junction differs from germline at one of its ends, possibly a read error. The chain has TRBV2 and TRBJ1-4, with 7 bases aligning to TRBD1. The germline V gene has CDR1 SNHLY and CDR2 FYNNEI. This CDR3 comprises 16 residues. As DNA, the CDR3 is TGTACCAGCAGTGAAATGTCGCAGACAGGGTTTGAAAAACTGTTTTTT. Residues: CTSSEMSQTGFEKLFF.

This clonotype was found a few times. The rearrangement joins TRBV28 to TRBJ2-6; 8 bases map to TRBD1. Germline V lookup: CDR1 MDHEN, CDR2 SYDVKM. Trimming took 6 bases from V and 3 from J; bases not matched to a gene: 10. The CDR3 totals 17 residues. The CDR3 sequence is CASRSGGWYYGANVLTF. The CDR3 DNA reads as TGTGCCAGCAGGTCAGGGGGCTGGTATTATGGGGCCAACGTCCTGACTTTC.

The chain recombines TRBV29-1 with TRBJ2-5; D gene unclear. Germline CDR1 is SQVTM and CDR2 is ANQGSEA. The CDR3 runs 12 residues. V lost 4 bases and J lost 2, with 8 bases in between. The CDR3 nucleotides are TGCAGCGTTGTGGCGACACAAGAGACCCAGTACTTC. This gives the protein CSVVATQETQYF.

This clonotype was seen a handful of times. J is TRBJ2-4 and V is TRBV5-1; possible D gene TRBD1, 6 bases. V was pared by 7 bases and J by 15 bases, with 20 bases between. Germline CDR1 SGHRS, CDR2 YFSETQ. The CDR3 is made up of 12 amino acids. The CDR3 reads CASSEGGPRGYF. The CDR3 DNA reads TGCGCCAGCTCTGAAGGGGGACCCCGAGGGTACTTC.

V is TRBV28 and J is TRBJ1-2; D uncertain. The CDR3 spans 11 residues. Trimming cost V 2 bases and J 8 bases, with 6 bases left between them. Germline CDR1 is MDHEN and CDR2 is SYDVKM. CDR3 sequence (DNA): TGTGCCAGCAGTTTAAATGGGGGCTACACCTTC. This codes for CASSLNGGYTF.

This chain links TRBV27 with TRBJ2-1, with 13 bases lining up with TRBD2. There are 17 residues in the CDR3. Per germline, CDR1 MNHEY and CDR2 SMNVEV (reference sequence). Trimming took 5 bases from V and 4 from J; bases not matched to a gene: 8. For the CDR3, the DNA is TGTGCCAGCAGTCCCAGACTAGCGGGAGGCCAATACAATGAGCAGTTCTTC. Translated, it gives CASSPRLAGGQYNEQFF.

The rearrangement links TRBV5-6 to TRBJ2-5, with 7 nucleotides matching TRBD2. The CDR3 has 15 amino acids. Germline CDR1 is SGHDT and CDR2 is YYEEEE. V was pared by 0 bases and J by 2 bases, with 4 bases of the junction left unmatched. CDR3 sequence: CASSLVPSGQETQYF. The CDR3 region has the DNA TGTGCCAGCAGCTTGGTACCTAGCGGACAAGAGACCCAGTACTTC.

The chain uses TRBV20-1 and TRBJ2-1; 13 bases agree with TRBD2. Germline CDR1 and CDR2: DFQATT and SNEGSKA (reference sequence). The CDR3 spans 13 residues. V lost 6 bases, J lost 5 bases, and 1 base stayed unmatched. The CDR3 loop reads CSAGLAGHNEQFF. The CDR3 bases are TGCAGTGCGGGACTAGCGGGACACAATGAGCAGTTCTTC.

The rearrangement joins TRBV20-1 to TRBJ2-3, with 7 bases identical to TRBD2. The CDR3 is made up of 14 amino acids. Germline V CDR1 and CDR2: DFQATT, SNEGSKA (reference sequence). V was pared by 3 bases and J by 4 bases, with 7 bases of the junction left unmatched. The CDR3 reads CSASKAGSSDTQYF. In DNA form, the CDR3 reads TGCAGTGCTAGCAAAGCGGGGTCCTCAGATACGCAGTATTTT.